This passage covers 21 T cell receptor beta chains from one sample sequenced in a study of blood T cell repertoires in COVID-19. Only in-frame clones appear in the TCRdb table, and some are missing; sequencing was by immunoSEQ multiplex PCR. The table lists fewer than 130,000 clones, 76% of them singletons. Sequencing was performed on peripheral blood. The receptors were gathered from a woman older than 75 with acute or convalescent COVID-19.

The chain uses TRBV5-4 and TRBJ1-4, with 11 bases lining up with TRBD1. The CDR3 consists of 15 residues. Per germline, CDR1 SGHNT and CDR2 YYREEE (reference sequence). V lost 4 bases to trimming and J lost 6 bases; unmatched junction nucleotides: 5. The CDR3 DNA sequence: TGTGCCAGCAGCGAGGACAGGGGGCGCGATGAAAAACTGTTTTTT. As protein: CASSEDRGRDEKLFF.

The rearrangement joins TRBV19 to TRBJ1-5; D may be TRBD1 (6 bases). The CDR3 spans 14 residues. The V gene's germline CDR1 is LNHDA and CDR2 SQIVND (reference sequence). The ends were cut back, 4 bases at V and 4 bases at J, with 11 bases in the middle. The CDR3 region is CASSRPDRNQPQHF. The CDR3 DNA follows: TGTGCCAGTAGTAGGCCCGACAGGAATCAGCCCCAGCATTTT.

The V gene is TRBV5-1, the J gene TRBJ2-3; 8 bases map to TRBD2. This CDR3 contains 16 residues. CDR1 and CDR2 from the germline V gene are SGHRS and YFSETQ. After removal of 4 bases from V and 2 bases from J, the junction contained 9 bases not matched to a gene. CDR3 region: CASSPRIAGHTDTQYF. The DNA of the CDR3 is TGCGCCAGCAGCCCCCGAATAGCGGGGCACACAGATACGCAGTATTTT.

J is TRBJ1-5 and V is TRBV6-2 or TRBV6-3; D is uncertain. The CDR3 extends over 13 amino acids. Trimming stripped 6 bases from V and 4 bases from J, with 10 bases between. Per the germline V gene, CDR1 is MNHEY and CDR2 is SVGEGT. CDR3 bases: TGTGCCAGCAGCCTAAATAGAAATCAGCCCCAGCATTTT. Its translation: CASSLNRNQPQHF.

The chain has TRBV10-3 and TRBJ2-3, with TRBD2 matching over 10 bases. Germline V gene sequence: CDR1 ENHRY, CDR2 SYGVKD. V lost 10 bases, J lost 1 base, and 14 bases stayed unmatched. This CDR3 has 17 amino acids. The chain's CDR3 is CASSSASSGGGTDTQYF. CDR3 DNA: TGTGCCAGCTCGTCGGCCTCTAGCGGGGGTGGCACAGATACGCAGTATTTT.

This clone appeared once. The chain combines TRBV6-6 with TRBJ1-1, with unresolved D. CDR1 is MNHNY and CDR2 is SVGAGI in the germline V gene (reference sequence). The CDR3 consists of 14 residues. V was cut by 4 bases and J by 4 bases, with 13 bases left in between. The CDR3 DNA is TGTGCCAGCAGTTTTGAGGGAGTGGGCACTGAAGCTTTCTTT. This sequence encodes CASSFEGVGTEAFF.

V gene TRBV2 combines with J gene TRBJ1-4; possibly TRBD1 for D (6 bases). V was trimmed by 5 bases and J by 8 bases, leaving 12 bases between them. Germline CDR1 SNHLY, CDR2 FYNNEI. There are 13 residues in the CDR3. CDR3 nucleotides: TGTGCCAGCAGTTATCAACAGGGAGAAAAACTGTTTTTT. Amino acids: CASSYQQGEKLFF.

The chain employs TRBV18 and TRBJ2-7, with 9 bases that match TRBD1. The CDR3 length is 15 residues. Germline V gene data show CDR1 as KGHSH and CDR2 as LQKENI. The V and J ends lost 5 bases and 3 bases, in that order; junction bases with no gene match: 8. CDR3 in amino acids: CASSLTGQGNYEQYF. The DNA for the CDR3 is TGTGCCAGCTCATTAACCGGACAGGGGAACTACGAGCAGTACTTC.

In its sample, this clone was seen a few times. CDR3 region: CASSRPGAYYEQYF. The DNA of the CDR3 is TGTGCCAGTAGTAGGCCAGGGGCATACTACGAGCAGTACTTC. V and J are TRBV19 and TRBJ2-7; D might be TRBD1 (6 bases). Trimming removed 4 bases at V and 3 bases at J, with 13 bases between. Per germline, CDR1 LNHDA and CDR2 SQIVND (reference sequence). This CDR3 is 14 amino acids long.

Within the sample, this clone is medium-sized. The V gene is TRBV30, the J gene TRBJ1-1; tentatively, D is TRBD1 (5 bases). This CDR3 has 15 amino acids. CDR1 is GTSNPN, CDR2 SVGIG, per germline (reference sequence). V dropped 2 bases and J dropped 5 bases, with 18 bases sitting between them. The DNA of the CDR3 is TGTGCCTGGAGTCCCCAGGAGGCCCGGGGGACTGAAGCTTTCTTT. Its protein product is CAWSPQEARGTEAFF.

The V call is TRBV18, the J call TRBJ1-3, with 8 bases that match TRBD1. The ends lost 3 bases at V and 0 bases at J; junction bases unmatched: 13. Germline CDR1 KGHSH, CDR2 LQKENI. The CDR3 length is 19 residues. This CDR3 reads CASSPKGQASSFSGNTIYF. Here the CDR3 DNA reads TGTGCCAGCTCACCCAAGGGACAGGCGTCCTCGTTCTCTGGAAACACCATATATTTT.

The rearrangement uses TRBV18 and TRBJ2-7, with 8 bases matching TRBD1. Germline lookup yields CDR1 KGHSH and CDR2 LQKENI. CDR3 length: 14 residues. The V gene end was trimmed by 3 bases and the J gene end by 1 base; junction bases not matched to a gene: 2. DNA for the CDR3: TGTGCCAGCTCACCGGACAGGGTGTCCTACGAGCAGTACTTC. This encodes CASSPDRVSYEQYF.

The chain recombines TRBV5-1 with TRBJ1-3, with 8 bases fitting TRBD1. CDR1 and CDR2 from the germline V gene are SGHRS and YFSETQ. This CDR3 region has 14 residues. V lost 4 bases to trimming and J lost 7 bases; unmatched junction nucleotides: 7. For the CDR3, the DNA is TGCGCCAGCAGCCAGGACAGGGTGACTAACACCATATATTTT. Its translation: CASSQDRVTNTIYF. Together with reference TRBV5-1 and TRBJ1-3, the CDR3 gives the full variable domain: KAGVTQTPRYLIKTRGQQVTLSCSPISGHRSVSWYQQTPGQGLQFLFEYFSETQRNKGNFPGRFSGRQFSNSRSEMNVSTLELGDSALYLCASSQDRVTNTIYFGEGSWLTVV.

This clone was seen just once. The chain links TRBV5-5 to TRBJ1-2, with D hard to call. There are 15 residues in the CDR3. Germline V gene sequence: CDR1 SGHKS, CDR2 YYEKEE (reference sequence). Trimming left V 0 bases short and J 5 bases short, with 14 bases between. The CDR3 is CASSLASGPAYGYTF. The CDR3 DNA sequence: TGTGCCAGCAGCTTGGCTAGCGGGCCCGCATATGGCTACACCTTC.

J is TRBJ2-2 and V is TRBV5-1; 11 bases agree with TRBD2. Germline CDR1 and CDR2: SGHRS and YFSETQ. This CDR3 comprises 15 residues. V was clipped by 2 bases and J by 7 bases; unmatched bases: 4. The CDR3 DNA sequence: TGCGCCAGCAGCTTACTAGCGGGAGTGGTCGGGGAGCTGTTTTTT. This gives the protein CASSLLAGVVGELFF.

Concerning this clone: This sample includes further DNA sequences coding for the same CDR3. The chain couples TRBV7-9 to TRBJ2-7, with 8 bases that match TRBD2. Trimming took 5 bases from V and 7 from J; bases not matched to a gene: 10. The length of the CDR3 is 14 residues. In germline, CDR1 is SEHNR, CDR2 FQNEAQ (reference sequence). CDR3 nucleotides: TGTGCCAGCAGCGCGGGGGGCAGGAAGGGGGAGCAGTACTTC. Translation: CASSAGGRKGEQYF.

The V call is TRBV12-3 or TRBV12-4, the J call TRBJ1-2; 7 bases agree with TRBD1. The CDR3 is 13 amino acids. V shed 3 bases and J 2 bases; nucleotides not matched to a gene: 0. CDR3 nucleotide sequence: TGTGCCAGCAGTTTGACAGGGAACTATGGCTACACCTTC. Its protein is CASSLTGNYGYTF.

This sequence joins TRBV10-1 and TRBJ1-1; D gene unclear. The V end lost 4 bases, the J end lost 4 bases, and 16 bases lay between the germline ends. This CDR3 contains 15 residues. CDR1 and CDR2 (germline): WNHNN, SYGVQD (reference sequence). CDR3 region: CASSVAPGAGTEAFF. CDR3 sequence (DNA): TGCGCCAGCAGTGTAGCGCCGGGTGCTGGCACTGAAGCTTTCTTT.

The J gene is TRBJ2-3, the V gene TRBV6-2 or TRBV6-3; TRBD1 is a possible D gene (6 bases). Germline V gene sequence: CDR1 MNHEY, CDR2 SVGEGT. This CDR3 region has 16 residues. V dropped 4 bases and J dropped 0 bases, with 14 bases sitting between them. The CDR3 nucleotides read TGTGCCAGCAGTTCACGACAGGCCCCGAGCACAGATACGCAGTATTTT. Translated: CASSSRQAPSTDTQYF.

The V gene is TRBV6-5, the J gene TRBJ1-5; TRBD1 matches at 9 bases. With 6 bases clipped from V and 1 base from J, the junction kept 4 bases outside the gene matches. The CDR3 contains 15 residues. CDR1 and CDR2 (germline): MNHEY, SVGAGI. The CDR3 reads CASRNGQGSNQPQHF. In DNA form, the CDR3 reads TGTGCCAGCAGAAACGGACAGGGGAGCAATCAGCCCCAGCATTTT.

V usage is TRBV18 and J usage is TRBJ2-7; TRBD1 matches at 7 bases. Germline assignment: CDR1 KGHSH and CDR2 LQKENI. V gave up 0 bases and J gave up 2 bases; unmatched junction bases: 4. The CDR3 extends over 15 amino acids. In DNA form, the CDR3 reads TGTGCCAGCTCACCACCGTCACAGGGGACCTACGAGCAGTACTTC. This sequence encodes CASSPPSQGTYEQYF.